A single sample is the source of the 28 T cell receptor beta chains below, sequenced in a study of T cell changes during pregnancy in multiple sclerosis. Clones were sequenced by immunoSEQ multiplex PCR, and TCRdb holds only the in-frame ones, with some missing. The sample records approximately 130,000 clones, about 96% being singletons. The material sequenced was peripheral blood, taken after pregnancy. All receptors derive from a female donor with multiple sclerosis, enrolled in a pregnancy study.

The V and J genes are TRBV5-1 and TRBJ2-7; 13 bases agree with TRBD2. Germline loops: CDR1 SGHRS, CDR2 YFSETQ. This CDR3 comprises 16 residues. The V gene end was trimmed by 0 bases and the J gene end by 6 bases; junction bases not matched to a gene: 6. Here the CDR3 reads CASSLGLAGGHTEQYF. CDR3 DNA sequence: TGCGCCAGCAGCTTGGGACTAGCGGGAGGCCACACCGAGCAGTACTTC.

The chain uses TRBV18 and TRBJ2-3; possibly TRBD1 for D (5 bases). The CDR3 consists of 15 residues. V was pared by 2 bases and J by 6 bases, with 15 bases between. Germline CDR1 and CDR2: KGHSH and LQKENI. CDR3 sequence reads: CASSPGARSSDTQYF. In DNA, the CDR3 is TGTGCCAGCTCACCAGGGGCCCGATCCTCCGATACGCAGTATTTT. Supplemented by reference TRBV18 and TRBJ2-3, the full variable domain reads NAGVMQNPRHLVRRRGQEARLRCSPMKGHSHVYWYRQLPEEGLKFMVYLQKENIIDESGMPKERFSAEFPKEGPSILRIQQVVRGDSAAYFCASSPGARSSDTQYFGPGTRLTVL.

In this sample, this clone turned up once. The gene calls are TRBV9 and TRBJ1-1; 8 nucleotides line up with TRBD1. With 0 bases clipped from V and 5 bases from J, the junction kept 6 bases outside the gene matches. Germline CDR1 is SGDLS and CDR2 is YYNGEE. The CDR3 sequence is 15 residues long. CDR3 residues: CASSVAVTGDTEAFF. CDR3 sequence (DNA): TGTGCCAGCAGCGTAGCTGTGACAGGGGATACTGAAGCTTTCTTT.

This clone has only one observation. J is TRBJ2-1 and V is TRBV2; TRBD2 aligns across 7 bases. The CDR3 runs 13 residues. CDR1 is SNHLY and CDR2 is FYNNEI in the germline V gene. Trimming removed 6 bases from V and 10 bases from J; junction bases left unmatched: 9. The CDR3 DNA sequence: TGTGCCAGCAGGACGCTACTACTAGCGGAGCAGTTCTTC. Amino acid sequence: CASRTLLLAEQFF. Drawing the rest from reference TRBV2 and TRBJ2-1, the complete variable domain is EPEVTQTPSHQVTQMGQEVILRCVPISNHLYFYWYRQILGQKVEFLVSFYNNEISEKSEIFDDQFSVERPDGSNFTLKIRSTKLEDSAMYFCASRTLLLAEQFFGPGTRLTVL.

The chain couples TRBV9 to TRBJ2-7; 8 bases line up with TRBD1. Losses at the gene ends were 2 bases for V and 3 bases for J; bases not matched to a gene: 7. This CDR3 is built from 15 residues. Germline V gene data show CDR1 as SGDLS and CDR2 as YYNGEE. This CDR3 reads CASSVGPGQDYEQYF. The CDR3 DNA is TGTGCCAGCAGCGTTGGACCGGGACAGGACTACGAGCAGTACTTC.

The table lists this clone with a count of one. The CDR3 DNA sequence: TGTGCCAGCAGACGAGTACAGGGGGCGGAAGAGCAGTACTTC. Amino acids: CASRRVQGAEEQYF. The genes are TRBV5-6 and TRBJ2-7; 9 nucleotides agree with TRBD1. CDR1 SGHDT and CDR2 YYEEEE come from the germline V gene. This CDR3 has 14 residues. J lost 7 bases, V lost 5 bases, and 10 bases had no gene match.

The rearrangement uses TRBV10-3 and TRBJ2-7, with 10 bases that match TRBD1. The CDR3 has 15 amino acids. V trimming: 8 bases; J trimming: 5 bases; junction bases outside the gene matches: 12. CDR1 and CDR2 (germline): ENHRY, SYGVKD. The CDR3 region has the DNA TGTGCCATCGGGTCTTTGGACAGGGGGACTCACGAGCAGTACTTC. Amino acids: CAIGSLDRGTHEQYF.

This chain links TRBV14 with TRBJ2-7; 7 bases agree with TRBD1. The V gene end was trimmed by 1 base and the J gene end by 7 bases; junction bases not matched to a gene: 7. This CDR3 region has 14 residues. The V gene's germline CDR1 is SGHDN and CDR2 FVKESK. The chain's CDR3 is CASSQVRGPHEQYF. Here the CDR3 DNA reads TGTGCCAGCAGCCAAGTGAGGGGGCCGCATGAGCAGTACTTC. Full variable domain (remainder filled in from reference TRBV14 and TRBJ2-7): EAGVTQFPSHSVIEKGQTVTLRCDPISGHDNLYWYRRVMGKEIKFLLHFVKESKQDESGMPNNRFLAERTGGTYSTLKVQPAELEDSGVYFCASSQVRGPHEQYFGPGTRLTVT.

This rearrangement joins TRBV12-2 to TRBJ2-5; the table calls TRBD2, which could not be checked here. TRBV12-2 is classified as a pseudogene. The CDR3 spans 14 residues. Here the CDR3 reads CASRLGVAGATQYF. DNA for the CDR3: TGTGCAAGTCGCCTAGGAGTAGCGGGAGCGACCCAGTACTTC.

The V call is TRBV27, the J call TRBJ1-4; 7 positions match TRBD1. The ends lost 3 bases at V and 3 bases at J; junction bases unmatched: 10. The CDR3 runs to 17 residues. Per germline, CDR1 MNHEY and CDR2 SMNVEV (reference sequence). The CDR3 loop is CASSFRPGGQPNEKLFF. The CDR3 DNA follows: TGTGCCAGCAGTTTCCGACCCGGGGGACAGCCTAATGAAAAACTGTTTTTT.

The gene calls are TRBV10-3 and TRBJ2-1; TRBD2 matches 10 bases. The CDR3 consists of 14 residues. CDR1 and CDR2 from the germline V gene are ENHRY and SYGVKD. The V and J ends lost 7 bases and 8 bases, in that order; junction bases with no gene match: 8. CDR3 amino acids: CAIKAGGLGDEQFF. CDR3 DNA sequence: TGTGCCATCAAAGCGGGAGGGCTGGGAGATGAGCAGTTCTTC.

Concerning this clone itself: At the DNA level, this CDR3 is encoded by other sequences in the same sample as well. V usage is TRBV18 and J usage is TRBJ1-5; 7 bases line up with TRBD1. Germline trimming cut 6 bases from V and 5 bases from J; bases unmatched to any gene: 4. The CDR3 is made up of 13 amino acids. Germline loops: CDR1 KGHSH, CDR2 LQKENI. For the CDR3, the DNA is TGTGCCAGCTCTCATGACAGGGATCAGCCCCAGCATTTT. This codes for CASSHDRDQPQHF.

The CDR3 loop reads CASSWGLAGETQYF. The CDR3 DNA reads TGTGCCAGCAGCTGGGGACTAGCGGGAGAGACCCAGTACTTC. The chain uses TRBV5-6 and TRBJ2-5, with 12 bases fitting TRBD2. Germline CDR1 reads SGHDT; CDR2 reads YYEEEE. CDR3 length equals 14 residues. The J segment lost 4 bases and the V segment lost 3 bases, leaving 1 base of the junction unmatched.

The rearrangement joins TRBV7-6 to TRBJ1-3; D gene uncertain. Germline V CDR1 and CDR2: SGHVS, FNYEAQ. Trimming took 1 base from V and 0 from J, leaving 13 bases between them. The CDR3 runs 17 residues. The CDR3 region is CASSLGWAGSSGNTIYF. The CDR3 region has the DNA TGTGCCAGCAGCTTAGGTTGGGCGGGGAGCTCTGGAAACACCATATATTTT.

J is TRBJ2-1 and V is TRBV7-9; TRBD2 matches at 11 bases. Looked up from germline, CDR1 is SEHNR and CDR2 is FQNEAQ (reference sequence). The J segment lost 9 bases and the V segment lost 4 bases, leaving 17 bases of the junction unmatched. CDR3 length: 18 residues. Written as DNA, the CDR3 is TGTGCCAGCAGCTCGACCTTACTAGCGGGAGTCCGGTCCGGTGAGCAGTTCTTC. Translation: CASSSTLLAGVRSGEQFF.

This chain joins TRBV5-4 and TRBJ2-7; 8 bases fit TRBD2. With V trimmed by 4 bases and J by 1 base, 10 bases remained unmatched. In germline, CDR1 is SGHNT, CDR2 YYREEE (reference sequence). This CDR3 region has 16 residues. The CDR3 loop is CASSLPSGGLSYEQYF. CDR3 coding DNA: TGTGCCAGCAGCCTACCATCGGGGGGGCTTTCCTACGAGCAGTACTTC.

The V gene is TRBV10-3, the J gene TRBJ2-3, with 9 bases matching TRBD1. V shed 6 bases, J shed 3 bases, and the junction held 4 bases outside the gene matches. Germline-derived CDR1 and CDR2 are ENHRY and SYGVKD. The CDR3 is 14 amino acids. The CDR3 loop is CAISLTGGTDTQYF. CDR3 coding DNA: TGTGCCATCAGCCTGACAGGGGGGACAGATACGCAGTATTTT.

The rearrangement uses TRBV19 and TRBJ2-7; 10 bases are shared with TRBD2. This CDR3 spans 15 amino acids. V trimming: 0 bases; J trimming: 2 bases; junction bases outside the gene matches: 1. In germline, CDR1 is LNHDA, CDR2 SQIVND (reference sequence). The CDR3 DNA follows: TGTGCCAGTAGTATAGAAGCGGGAGGGCCCTACGAGCAGTACTTC. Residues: CASSIEAGGPYEQYF.

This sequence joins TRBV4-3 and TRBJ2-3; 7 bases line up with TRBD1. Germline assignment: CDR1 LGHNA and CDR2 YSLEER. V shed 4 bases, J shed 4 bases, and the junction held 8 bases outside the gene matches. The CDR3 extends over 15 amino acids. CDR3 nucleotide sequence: TGCGCCAGCAGCCTGACAGGGCTGTCATCAGATACGCAGTATTTT. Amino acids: CASSLTGLSSDTQYF.

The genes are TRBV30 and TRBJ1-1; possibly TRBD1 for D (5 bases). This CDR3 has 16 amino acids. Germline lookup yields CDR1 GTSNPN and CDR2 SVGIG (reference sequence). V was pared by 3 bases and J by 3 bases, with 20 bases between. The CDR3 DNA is TGTGCCTGGAGGGACCCCTCGGGGGTGGTCGACACTGAAGCTTTCTTT. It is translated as CAWRDPSGVVDTEAFF. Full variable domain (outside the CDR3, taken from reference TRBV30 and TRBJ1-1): SQTIHQWPATLVQPVGSPLSLECTVEGTSNPNLYWYRQAAGRGLQLLFYSVGIGQISSEVPQNLSASRPQDRQFILSSKKLLLSDSGFYLCAWRDPSGVVDTEAFFGQGTRLTVV.

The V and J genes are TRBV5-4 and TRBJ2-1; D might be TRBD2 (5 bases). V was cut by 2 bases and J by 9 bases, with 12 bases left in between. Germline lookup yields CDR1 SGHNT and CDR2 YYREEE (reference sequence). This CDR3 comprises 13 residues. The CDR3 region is CASSFAKEGEQFF. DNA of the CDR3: TGTGCCAGCAGCTTTGCTAAAGAGGGTGAGCAGTTCTTC.

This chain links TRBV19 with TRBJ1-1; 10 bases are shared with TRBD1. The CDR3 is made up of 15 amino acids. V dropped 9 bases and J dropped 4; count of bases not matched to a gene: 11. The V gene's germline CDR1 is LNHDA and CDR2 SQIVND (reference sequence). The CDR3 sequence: CASRDRGSLITEAFF. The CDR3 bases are TGTGCCAGCCGGGACAGGGGTTCCTTAATCACTGAAGCTTTCTTT.

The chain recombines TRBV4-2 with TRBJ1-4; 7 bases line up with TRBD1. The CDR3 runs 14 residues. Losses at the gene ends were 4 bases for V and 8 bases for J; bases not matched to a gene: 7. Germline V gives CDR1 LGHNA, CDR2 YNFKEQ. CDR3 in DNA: TGTGCCAGCAGCCCGTTACAGGGGACCGAAAAACTGTTTTTT. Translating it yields CASSPLQGTEKLFF.

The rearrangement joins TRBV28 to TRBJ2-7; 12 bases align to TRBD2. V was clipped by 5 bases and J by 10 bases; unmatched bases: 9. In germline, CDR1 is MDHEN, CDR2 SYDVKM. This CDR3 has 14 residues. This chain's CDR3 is CASSESGTSGCQYF. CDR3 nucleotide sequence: TGTGCCAGCAGTGAGAGTGGGACTAGCGGGTGCCAGTACTTC. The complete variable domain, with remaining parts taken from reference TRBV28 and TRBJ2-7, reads DVKVTQSSRYLVKRTGEKVFLECVQDMDHENMFWYRQDPGLGLRLIYFSYDVKMKEKGDIPEGYSVSREKKERFSLILESASTNQTSMYLCASSESGTSGCQYFGPGTRLTVT.

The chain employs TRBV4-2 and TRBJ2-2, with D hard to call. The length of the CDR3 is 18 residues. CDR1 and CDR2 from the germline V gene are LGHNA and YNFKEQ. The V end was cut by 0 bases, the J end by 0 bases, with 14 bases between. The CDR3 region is CASSQERRSAPNTGELFF. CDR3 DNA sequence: TGTGCCAGCAGCCAAGAGAGAAGGAGTGCCCCGAACACCGGGGAGCTGTTTTTT.

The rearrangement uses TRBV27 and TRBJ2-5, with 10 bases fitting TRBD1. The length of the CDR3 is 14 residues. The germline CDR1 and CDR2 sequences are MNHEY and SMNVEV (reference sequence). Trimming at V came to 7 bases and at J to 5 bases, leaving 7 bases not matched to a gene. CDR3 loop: CASKRQGARETQYF. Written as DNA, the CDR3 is TGTGCCAGCAAAAGACAGGGGGCGAGGGAGACCCAGTACTTC.

This chain's CDR3 is CASSRDRAYGYTF. CDR3 DNA: TGTGCCAGCAGCCGGGACAGGGCTTATGGCTACACCTTC. The rearrangement uses TRBV6-1 and TRBJ1-2; 9 bases are a match to TRBD1. V lost 6 bases and J lost 5; bases outside the gene matches: 4. CDR1 MNHNS and CDR2 SASEGT come from the germline V gene. The CDR3 has 13 amino acids.

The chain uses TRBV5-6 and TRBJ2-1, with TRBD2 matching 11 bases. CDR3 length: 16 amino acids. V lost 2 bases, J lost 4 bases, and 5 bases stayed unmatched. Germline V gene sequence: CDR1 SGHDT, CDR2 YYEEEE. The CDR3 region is CASSFTSGSGYNEQFF. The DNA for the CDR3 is TGTGCCAGCAGCTTTACTAGCGGGAGTGGGTACAATGAGCAGTTCTTC.